A selection of T cell receptor beta chains follows, all from one sample in a study of early T cells in non-severe SARS-CoV-2 infection. TCRdb analysed the 5' RACE reads with MiXCR anew, one entry per CDR3 protein. The sample records tens of thousands of distinct CDR3 sequences, 5% to 7% being singletons. Source material: whole blood. The receptors come from an adult who was a healthcare worker with PCR-confirmed SARS-CoV-2 infection or an uninfected control (not recorded which). Each CDR3 is given without its conserved first and last residue. Clone sizes are given selectively: once, few, many, or a class where the clone is expanded.

V	J	size	CDR3
TRBV5-6	TRBJ2-7	-	ASSLAGSGRAVEQY
TRBV24-1	TRBJ2-3	-	ATKDGRSSTDTQY
TRBV20-1	TRBJ2-5	-	SALGGQQETQY
TRBV5-1	TRBJ1-4	many	ASSKSSGGGEKLF
TRBV6-5	TRBJ2-5	many	ASSYREESQETQY
TRBV7-9	TRBJ2-1	many	ASSAPTGSPYNEQF
TRBV7-6	TRBJ2-4	-	ASSLIGSLAKNIQY
TRBV9	TRBJ2-5	few	ASSVTSGIQETQY
TRBV4-1	TRBJ2-2	-	ASSQSSGRGAGELF
TRBV2	TRBJ2-5	many	ASSTVAGTQY
TRBV28	TRBJ1-1	few	ASSLSGRLNPEAF
TRBV6-5	TRBJ2-5	few	ASRGLAGAFRETQY
TRBV27	TRBJ1-5	many	ASSFVGPQPQH
TRBV7-6	TRBJ2-7	many	ASSFRDTDYEQY
TRBV7-9	TRBJ2-7	many	ASAIGESSYYEQY
TRBV18	TRBJ1-4	many	ASSPPGQRVEKLF
TRBV28	TRBJ2-1	many	ASSLNSRAKF
TRBV9	TRBJ2-1	once	ASSVYGATYNEQF
TRBV6-1	TRBJ1-3	many	ASSGLSSGNTIY
TRBV19	TRBJ2-1	few	ASSIAGLAFDEQF
TRBV6-1	TRBJ2-5	few	ASSAGTGGETQY
TRBV7-9	TRBJ1-2	-	ASSYPDRGTGYGYT
TRBV28	TRBJ2-2	-	ASRRELLPNTGELF
TRBV11-2	TRBJ2-7	many	ASSLGKAGRSYEQY
TRBV19	TRBJ2-6	many	ASSIIGFNSGANVLT
TRBV4-1	TRBJ1-6	few	ASSQDSFQGNSPLH
TRBV7-8	TRBJ2-2	many	ASGLAGTGELF
TRBV6-1	TRBJ2-3	-	ASRGQGIYTDTQY
TRBV5-6	TRBJ2-4	-	ASSLNQGNIQY
TRBV6-1	TRBJ1-1	-	ASRGDLARAF
TRBV9	TRBJ2-7	-	ASSVGNAGAGDINEQY
TRBV11-2	TRBJ2-3	many	ASSFTSADTQY
TRBV12-3/TRBV12-4	TRBJ2-1	many	ASSRRTSGKVYNEQF
TRBV6-2/TRBV6-3	TRBJ2-3	many	ASSSPGLDDKT
TRBV12-3/TRBV12-4	TRBJ1-2	many	ASRPGPEYGYT
TRBV2	TRBJ2-2	-	ASSEFGKVRVGELF
TRBV28	TRBJ1-1	many	ASSLGTEKTF
TRBV6-5	TRBJ2-7	many	ASRSQGRGYEQY
TRBV6-1	TRBJ1-5	many	ASQTAPTYSWH
TRBV20-1	TRBJ2-5	few	SAPIAGPQETQY
TRBV27	TRBJ1-3	few	ASSSPSSGNTIY
TRBV28	TRBJ2-2	few	ASSPASFREGATGELF
TRBV5-4	TRBJ1-1	many	ASSLPGRNTEAF
TRBV6-2/TRBV6-3	TRBJ2-1	many	ASSYLAGESEQF
TRBV6-1	TRBJ2-7	few	ASSEWLGSGRRRSSYEQY
TRBV12-3/TRBV12-4	TRBJ1-2	-	ASSFGQYGYT
TRBV7-9	TRBJ1-5	many	ASSLTGPNQPQH